Reported below is one T cell receptor beta chain. The sample holds one count of this clone. It lacks a known antigen. The input lacks base qualities; no much larger clone sits a single base away. The cohort was made up of about 670 healthy bone marrow donors. Cohort members were all nominally healthy when sampled, although unrecorded immune exposures were likely present. The donor was CMV seropositive and was included in the group of 300 or so seropositive cohort members. A peripheral blood sample was collected from each donor, and TCR beta sequencing was performed on peripheral blood mononuclear cells. The Qiagen DNeasy Blood Extraction Kit was used to extract genomic DNA from the blood cell samples. This sample was taken from a study of cytomegalovirus exposure and HLA in healthy donors (dated by TCRdb to about 2017). For the study in its entirety: In an earlier analysis of fewer than 750 of the donors, about 260 Gb of sequence data and about 110 million unique TCR beta sequences from roughly 180 million T cells were reported. To study patterns of TCR occurrence, a later analysis re-analyzed previously published TCR beta repertoires from 666 donors and added high-resolution HLA genotyping. Donor age, sex, ethnicity and CMV serostatus were collected together with the repertoire data. Typing coverage differed by locus: A, B, C, DRB1 and DQB1 were typed in roughly 620-630 donors, DQA1 in about 510, DPA1 in some 600, and DPB1 in approximately 450. An earlier analysis of fewer than 750 of the donors used high-throughput TCR beta sequencing to judge whether each TCR beta V gene segment behaved as functional or pseudogenic. Among about 370 genotyped donors of the cohort, an average of roughly 230,000 unique TCR beta nucleotide sequences was sequenced per donor, of which 15% to 20% were non-productive. The study combined high-throughput TCR immunosequencing, statistical association of individual TCRs with disease status, and machine learning to predict cytomegalovirus infection status. Using immunosequencing, the study profiled T cell repertoires from around 670 subjects and related those repertoires to cytomegalovirus serostatus. HLA typing included class I and class II loci at four-digit resolution. About 310 gigabases of sequencing data and 70 million to 100 million unique TCR sequences were included in an early release covering about 700 HLA-typed donors. All discovery cohort repertoires had been generated on a single sequencing platform. Of the roughly 410 genotyped donors, 75% to 85% were placed in the genetic ancestry cluster associated with self-reported Caucasian donors. In addition to the first cohort of 666 subjects, a separate validation cohort of 120 different subjects was used. Rather than using new phenotypic data, the later analysis identified candidate immune exposures from TCR beta sequences and from how often those sequences occurred across donors. A later genetic analysis took genome-wide SNP genotypes for about 65% of the 666 donors and used that subset as a discovery cohort. The study aimed to test whether cataloging public T cell receptors could reveal signatures of past pathogen exposure. Four or five DR-DQ haplotypes were handled as single units for association and clustering, since linkage in the cohort was strong.

Libraries were constructed by the immunoSEQ multiplex PCR assay. For the multiplex PCR, a mixture combining 60 forward primers for TCR Vbeta segments and 13 reverse primers for TCR Jbeta segments was used. A multiplex PCR assay on genomic DNA amplified the CDR3 region of rearranged TCR beta genes. On the Illumina HiSeq System, the amplified TCR beta libraries were sequenced as 87-base-pair reads. Per the original workflow: A later analysis counted about 82 million unique TCR beta chains across the 640 or so repertoires, and roughly 9.9 million of these chains were shared by at least two donors. Raw reads were error-corrected and collapsed into unique sequences by a nearest-neighbor algorithm in which closely related sequences were merged to remove PCR and sequencing errors. CDR3 sequences were aligned to IMGT reference sequences to assign V, D and J gene segments. For a sequence to be retained, at least a six-nucleotide match to both a V gene segment and a J gene segment was required. A rearrangement counted as productive if the CDR3 had no stop codons and remained in frame with V and J, and every other rearrangement counted as non-productive. CDR3 was defined according to IMGT convention as the region running from the second conserved V-encoded cysteine to the conserved J-encoded phenylalanine. In an earlier analysis of more than 550 of the donors, sequences lacking an unambiguous match to a single V gene segment were excluded. In an earlier analysis of a few hundred of the donors, V segments were called functional above 56.7% productive rearrangements and were called segregating when the between-donor standard deviation exceeded 5%. A statistical classification framework was developed to diagnose cytomegalovirus status using the catalog of TCR beta chain sequences. In a later analysis, TCR nucleotide sequences were compared against IMGT/GENE-DB human TR gene sequences so that V and J genes could be assigned. Using the TCRdist pipeline, a later analysis assigned CDR3 sequences along with most-parsimonious VDJ recombination scenarios. In a later analysis, each TCR beta chain was defined by its CDR3 amino acid sequence together with its V-gene family, and reads lacking a unique V-gene family were excluded. As a way to deal with suspected cross-contamination and a sequencing artifact, a later analysis dropped hundreds of nucleotide sequences that were highly shared and had low generation probability. In a later analysis, a clonal expansion index was calculated for each public chain from normalized within-repertoire ranks of inferred template counts. Generation probabilities in a later analysis came from a VDJ recombination model fitted to out-of-frame rearrangements, and those results were checked against IGoR. In a later analysis, TCR-TCR, TCR-HLA and TCR-CMV co-occurrence was scored with hypergeometric tests, and a repertoire-size bias correction was applied to TCR pairs. To estimate false discovery rates, a later analysis permuted the HLA or CMV assignments 20 times. In a later analysis, co-occurring TCRs were grouped with DBSCAN, and TCRdist sequence similarity was added when clustering was performed within HLA-allele-positive subsets. Co-occurrence clustering excluded repertoires with fewer than 30,000 or more than 120,000 public chains, plus five with anomalous nucleotide sharing. TCRdb re-hosts the immuneACCESS table, in-frame sequences only. Its copies lack some clones; in the studies checked, an unresolved V gene accounts for under half of them, and the cause for the rest is not known. V, J and clone size were drawn from that table, and D and trimming were deduced from the DNA. Present in this sample are more than 140,000 clones, 64% of which were seen just once. The ten largest clones represent about 3% of the sample.

Spanning cysteine to phenylalanine, the CDR3 consists of 14 amino acids. Only CDR3 DNA is held: 42 bases, read in frame from base 1. Relative to germline, V is 3 bases shorter and J is 4 bases shorter, with 11 bases between their ends. CDR1 is given as SGDLS and CDR2 as YYNGEE, both from the germline V gene. Beyond this particular receptor, the publication reports: While some public TCRs were present in many individuals, most TCR sequences turned up only very rarely across donors. In this cohort, only TCR beta chains were sequenced, and detectable features were limited by the absence of alpha or paired-chain data. A further reported finding was that TCR beta sequences accurately predicted the HLA-A and HLA-B alleles for most subjects in the first cohort. Because HLA typing was unavailable for some donors at each locus, only the typed subset was used in association tests. According to a later genetic analysis, donors in an Asian-associated ancestry cluster had fewer N-insertions in productive TCRs than the approximately 670-donor mean. The earlier analysis of 587 of the donors excluded roughly 17 rarely observed V segments, including chromosome 9 orphons, because counts were too low. Three of the identified cytomegalovirus-associated TCR beta chains were confirmed in vitro to be specific for cytomegalovirus antigens. According to the authors, the approach could potentially be generalized to other disease states and immunological phenotypes. In a later genetic analysis, a missense DCLRE1C variant was associated with V-gene and J-gene trimming of TCR beta chains, and the association was replicated in an independent cohort. Several of the top co-occurrence clusters appeared to be linked to parvovirus B19, influenza, CMV and Epstein-Barr virus, according to a later analysis. An earlier analysis of roughly 570 of the donors showed that most TCR beta V segments appeared in productive rearrangements either about 90% or about 30% of the time, which broadly matched IMGT annotations. Linkage disequilibrium might explain the correlated functional status among segregating V segments, but an unknown experimental factor could not be excluded. In a later analysis, the rate of TCR association differed among HLA loci, with DRB1 alleles having the most associated TCRs and HLA-C alleles having the fewest. When HLA alleles, especially DR and DQ, strongly co-occurred, attributing TCR associations to individual alleles was difficult. The classifier was reported to diagnose cytomegalovirus status with high specificity and sensitivity in both the original cohort and the validation cohort. The 87-base-pair reads could not distinguish some IMGT-functional V segments, including TRBV6-2 and TRBV6-3, so those segments were excluded. A cluster of highly shared sequence variants was judged likely to represent a technical artifact of the sequencing pipeline. For the cohort, immune exposure information was limited to CMV serostatus. Sequencing depth was assumed to be roughly uniform across donors in the presence/absence analyses, though that assumption may not hold. In the study, some 160 TCR beta chains were listed as associated with cytomegalovirus. Most CMV-associated TCR beta chains appeared to be HLA-restricted in a later analysis, and the HLA associations seemed to be driven largely by CMV exposure. At a false discovery rate of 0.05, a later analysis linked around 15,000 TCR beta sequences to specific HLA alleles. A later analysis found that HLA-associated TCR beta chains were more clonally expanded and had lower generation probabilities than equally common non-associated chains.

The rearrangement combines TRBV9 with TRBJ1-5; a tentative D call is TRBD1 (6 bases match). The TCR sequence derives from a woman in her thirties in good health and CMV-seropositive. Material for sequencing was PBMCs. The CDR3 protein is CASSAAGANQPQHF. Read as DNA, the sequence is TGTGCCAGCAGCGCGGCAGGGGCAAATCAGCCCCAGCATTTT.